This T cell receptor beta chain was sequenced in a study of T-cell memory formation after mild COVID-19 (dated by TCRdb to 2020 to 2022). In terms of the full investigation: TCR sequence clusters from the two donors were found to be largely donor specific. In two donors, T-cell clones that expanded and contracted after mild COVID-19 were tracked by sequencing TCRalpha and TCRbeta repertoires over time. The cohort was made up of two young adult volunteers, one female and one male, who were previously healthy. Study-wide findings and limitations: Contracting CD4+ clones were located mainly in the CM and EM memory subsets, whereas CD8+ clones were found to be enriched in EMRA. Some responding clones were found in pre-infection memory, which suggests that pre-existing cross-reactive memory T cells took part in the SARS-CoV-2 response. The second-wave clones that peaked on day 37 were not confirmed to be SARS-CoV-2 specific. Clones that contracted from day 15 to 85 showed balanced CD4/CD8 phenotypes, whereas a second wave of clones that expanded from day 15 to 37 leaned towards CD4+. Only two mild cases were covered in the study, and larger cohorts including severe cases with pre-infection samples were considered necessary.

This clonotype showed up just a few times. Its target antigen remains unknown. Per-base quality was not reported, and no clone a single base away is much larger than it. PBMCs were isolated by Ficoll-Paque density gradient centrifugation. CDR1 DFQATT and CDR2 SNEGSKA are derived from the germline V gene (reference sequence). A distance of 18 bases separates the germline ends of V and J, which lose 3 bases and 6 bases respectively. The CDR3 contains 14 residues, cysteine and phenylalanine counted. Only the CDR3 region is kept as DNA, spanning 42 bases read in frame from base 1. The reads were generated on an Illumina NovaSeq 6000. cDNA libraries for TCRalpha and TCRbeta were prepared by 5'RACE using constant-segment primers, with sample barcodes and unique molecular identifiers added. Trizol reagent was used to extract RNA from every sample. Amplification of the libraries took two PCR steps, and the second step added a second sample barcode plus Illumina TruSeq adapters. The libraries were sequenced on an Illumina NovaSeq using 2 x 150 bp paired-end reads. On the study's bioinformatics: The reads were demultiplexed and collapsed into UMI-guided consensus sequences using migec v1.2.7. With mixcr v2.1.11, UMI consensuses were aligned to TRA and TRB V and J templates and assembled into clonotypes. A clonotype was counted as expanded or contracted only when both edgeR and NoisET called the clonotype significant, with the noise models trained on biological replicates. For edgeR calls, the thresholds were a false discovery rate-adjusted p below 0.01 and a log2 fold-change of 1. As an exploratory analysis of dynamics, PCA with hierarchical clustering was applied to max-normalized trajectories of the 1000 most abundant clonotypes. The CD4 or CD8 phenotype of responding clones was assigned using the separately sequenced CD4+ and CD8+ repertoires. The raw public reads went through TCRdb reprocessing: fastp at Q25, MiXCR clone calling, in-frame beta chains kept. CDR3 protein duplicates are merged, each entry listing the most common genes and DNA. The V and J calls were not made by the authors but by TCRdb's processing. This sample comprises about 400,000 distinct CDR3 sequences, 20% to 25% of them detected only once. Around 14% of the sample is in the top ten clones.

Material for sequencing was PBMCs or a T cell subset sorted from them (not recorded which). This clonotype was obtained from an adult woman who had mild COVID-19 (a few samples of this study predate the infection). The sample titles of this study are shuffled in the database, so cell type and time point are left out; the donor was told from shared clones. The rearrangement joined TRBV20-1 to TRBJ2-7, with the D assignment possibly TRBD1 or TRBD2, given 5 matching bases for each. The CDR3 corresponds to CSASYPRDDPEQYF. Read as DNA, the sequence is TGCAGTGCTAGTTATCCACGGGACGACCCCGAGCAGTACTTC.